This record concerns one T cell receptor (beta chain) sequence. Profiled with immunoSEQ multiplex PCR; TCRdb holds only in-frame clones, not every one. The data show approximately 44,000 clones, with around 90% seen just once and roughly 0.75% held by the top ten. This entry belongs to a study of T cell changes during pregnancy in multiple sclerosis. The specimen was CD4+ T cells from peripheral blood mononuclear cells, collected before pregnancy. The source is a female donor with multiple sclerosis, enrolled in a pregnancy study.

The CDR3 DNA reads TGTGCCAGCAGCTTACAGGCTCCAGAGACCCAGTACTTC. This translates into CASSLQAPETQYF. The chain has TRBV5-6 and TRBJ2-5; tentative D call: TRBD1 (5 bases). The V gene's germline CDR1 is SGHDT and CDR2 YYEEEE. The CDR3 length is 13 residues. V was cut by 2 bases and J by 4 bases, with 9 bases left in between.